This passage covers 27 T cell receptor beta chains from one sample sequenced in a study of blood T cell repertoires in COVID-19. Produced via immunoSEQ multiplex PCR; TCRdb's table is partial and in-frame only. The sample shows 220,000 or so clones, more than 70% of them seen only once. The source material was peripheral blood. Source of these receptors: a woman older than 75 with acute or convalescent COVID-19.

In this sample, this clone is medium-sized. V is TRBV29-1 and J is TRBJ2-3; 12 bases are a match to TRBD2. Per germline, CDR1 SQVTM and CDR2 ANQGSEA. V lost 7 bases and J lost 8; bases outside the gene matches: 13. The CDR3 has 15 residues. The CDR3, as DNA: TGCAGCGCAGACCGGACTAGCGGGGATTTGGGTACGCAGTATTTT. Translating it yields CSADRTSGDLGTQYF.

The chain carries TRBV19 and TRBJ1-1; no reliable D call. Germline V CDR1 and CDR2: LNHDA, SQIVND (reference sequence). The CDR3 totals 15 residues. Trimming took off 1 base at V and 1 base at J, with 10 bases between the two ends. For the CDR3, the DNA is TGTGCCAGTAGTATAGGCGGGGTCAGGAACACTGAAGCTTTCTTT. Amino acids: CASSIGGVRNTEAFF.

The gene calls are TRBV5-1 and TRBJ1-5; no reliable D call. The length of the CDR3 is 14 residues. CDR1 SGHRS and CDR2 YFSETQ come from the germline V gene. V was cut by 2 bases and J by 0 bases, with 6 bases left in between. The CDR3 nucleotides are TGCGCCAGCAGCTTACATCATAGCAATCAGCCCCAGCATTTT. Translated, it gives CASSLHHSNQPQHF.

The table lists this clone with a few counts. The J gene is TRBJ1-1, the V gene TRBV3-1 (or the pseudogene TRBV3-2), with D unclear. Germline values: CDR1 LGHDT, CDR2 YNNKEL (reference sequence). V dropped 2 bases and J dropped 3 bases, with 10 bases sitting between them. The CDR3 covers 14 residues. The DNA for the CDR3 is TGTGCCAGCAGCCAATCAGGCCTTTACACTGAAGCTTTCTTT. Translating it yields CASSQSGLYTEAFF.

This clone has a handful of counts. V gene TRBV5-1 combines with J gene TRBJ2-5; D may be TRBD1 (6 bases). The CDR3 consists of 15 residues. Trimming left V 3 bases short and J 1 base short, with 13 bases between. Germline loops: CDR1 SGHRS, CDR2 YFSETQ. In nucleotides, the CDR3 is TGCGCCAGCAGCTCCACATCAGGGGCCCAAGAGACCCAGTACTTC. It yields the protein CASSSTSGAQETQYF.

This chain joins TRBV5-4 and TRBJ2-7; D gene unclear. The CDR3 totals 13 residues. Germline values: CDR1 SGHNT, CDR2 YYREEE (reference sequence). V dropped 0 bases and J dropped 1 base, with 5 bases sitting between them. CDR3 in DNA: TGTGCCAGCAGCTTGGACAGATCCTACGAGCAGTACTTC. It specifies CASSLDRSYEQYF.

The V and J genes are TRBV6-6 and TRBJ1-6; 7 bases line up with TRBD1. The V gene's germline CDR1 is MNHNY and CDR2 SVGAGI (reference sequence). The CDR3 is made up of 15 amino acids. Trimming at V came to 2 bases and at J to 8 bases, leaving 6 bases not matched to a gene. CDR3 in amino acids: CASSYTGQGDSPLHF. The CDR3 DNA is TGTGCCAGCAGTTACACAGGTCAGGGGGATTCACCCCTCCACTTT.

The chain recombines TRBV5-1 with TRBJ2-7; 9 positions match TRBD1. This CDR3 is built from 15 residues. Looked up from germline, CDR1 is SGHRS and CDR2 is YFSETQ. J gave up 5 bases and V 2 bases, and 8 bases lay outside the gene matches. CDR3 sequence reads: CASSLTGGWENEQYF. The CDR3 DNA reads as TGCGCCAGCAGCTTAACAGGGGGCTGGGAGAACGAGCAGTACTTC.

Here the CDR3 reads CASTGGSSYEQYF. The DNA for the CDR3 is TGCGCCAGCACGGGAGGGTCCTCCTACGAGCAGTACTTC. V and J are TRBV5-1 and TRBJ2-7, with 8 bases fitting TRBD2. CDR1 is SGHRS and CDR2 is YFSETQ in the germline V gene. This CDR3 spans 13 amino acids. With V trimmed by 6 bases and J by 0 bases, 2 bases remained unmatched.

CDR3 nucleotide sequence: TGTGCCAGCACCGTTAGTAGTAGCCCCTATAGCAATCAGCCCCAGCATTTT. This codes for CASTVSSSPYSNQPQHF. This chain connects TRBV7-2 to TRBJ1-5, with D unclear. The V gene's germline CDR1 is SGHTA and CDR2 FQGNSA. CDR3 length equals 17 residues. V lost 7 bases and J 0 bases, leaving 19 bases between the germline ends.

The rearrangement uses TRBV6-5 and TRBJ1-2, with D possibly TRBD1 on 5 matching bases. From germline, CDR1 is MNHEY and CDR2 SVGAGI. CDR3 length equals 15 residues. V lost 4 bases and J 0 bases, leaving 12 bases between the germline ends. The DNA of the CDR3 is TGTGCCAGCAGTTCATGGGGCTCCTCTAACTATGGCTACACCTTC. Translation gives CASSSWGSSNYGYTF.

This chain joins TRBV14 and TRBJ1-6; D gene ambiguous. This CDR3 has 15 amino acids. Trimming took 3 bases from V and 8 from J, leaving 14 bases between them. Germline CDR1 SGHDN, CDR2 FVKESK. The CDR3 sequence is CASSHVERPYSPLHF. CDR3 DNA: TGTGCCAGCAGCCACGTGGAGCGCCCTTATTCACCCCTCCACTTT.

In DNA, the CDR3 is TGTGCCAGCCCTTCCCGGGCCGGACGGGATGTCGGCAATCAGCCCCAGCATTTT. Translating gives CASPSRAGRDVGNQPQHF. This rearrangement joins TRBV13 to TRBJ1-5, with D unclear. Germline CDR1 reads PRHDT; CDR2 reads FYEKMQ (reference sequence). Trimming removed 8 bases from V and 2 bases from J, with 25 bases in between. The CDR3 runs 18 residues.

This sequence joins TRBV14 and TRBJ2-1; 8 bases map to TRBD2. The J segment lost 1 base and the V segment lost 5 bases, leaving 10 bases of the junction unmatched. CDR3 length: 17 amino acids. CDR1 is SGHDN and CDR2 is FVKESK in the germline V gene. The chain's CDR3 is CASSASLAGGSYNEQFF. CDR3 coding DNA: TGTGCCAGCAGCGCCTCTTTGGCGGGGGGTTCCTACAATGAGCAGTTCTTC.

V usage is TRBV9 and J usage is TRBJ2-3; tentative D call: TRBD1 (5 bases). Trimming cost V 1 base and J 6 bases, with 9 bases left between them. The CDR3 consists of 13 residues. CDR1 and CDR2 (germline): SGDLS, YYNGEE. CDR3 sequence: CASSVFGADTQYF. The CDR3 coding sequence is TGTGCCAGCAGCGTATTTGGGGCGGATACGCAGTATTTT.

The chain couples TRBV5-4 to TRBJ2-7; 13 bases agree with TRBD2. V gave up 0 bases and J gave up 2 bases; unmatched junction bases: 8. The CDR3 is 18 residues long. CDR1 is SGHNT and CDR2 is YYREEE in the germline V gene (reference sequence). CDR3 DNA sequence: TGTGCCAGCAGCTTGGGTGGGGGAGGGACTAGCGGGGCCTACGAGCAGTACTTC. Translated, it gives CASSLGGGGTSGAYEQYF.

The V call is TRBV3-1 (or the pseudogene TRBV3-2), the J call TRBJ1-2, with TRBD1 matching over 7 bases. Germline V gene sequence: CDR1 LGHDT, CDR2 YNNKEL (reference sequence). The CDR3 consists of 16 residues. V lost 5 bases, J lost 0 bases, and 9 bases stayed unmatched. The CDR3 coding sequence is TGTGCCAGCAGCTTGAAAGCCGGGACAGCTAACTATGGCTACACCTTC. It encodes CASSLKAGTANYGYTF.

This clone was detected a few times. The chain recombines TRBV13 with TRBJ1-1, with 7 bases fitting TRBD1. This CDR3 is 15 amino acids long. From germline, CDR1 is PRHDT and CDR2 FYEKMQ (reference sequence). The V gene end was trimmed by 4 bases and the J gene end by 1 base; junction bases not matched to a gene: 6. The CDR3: CASSSGDRQNTEAFF. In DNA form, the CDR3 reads TGTGCCAGCAGCTCGGGGGACAGACAGAACACTGAAGCTTTCTTT.

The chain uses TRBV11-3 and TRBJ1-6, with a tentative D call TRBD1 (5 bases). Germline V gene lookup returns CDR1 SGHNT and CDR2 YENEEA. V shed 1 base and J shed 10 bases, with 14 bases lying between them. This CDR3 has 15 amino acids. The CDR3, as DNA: TGTGCCAGCAGCTTAGCTGGCGGCGGGGGATCACCCCTCCACTTT. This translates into CASSLAGGGGSPLHF.

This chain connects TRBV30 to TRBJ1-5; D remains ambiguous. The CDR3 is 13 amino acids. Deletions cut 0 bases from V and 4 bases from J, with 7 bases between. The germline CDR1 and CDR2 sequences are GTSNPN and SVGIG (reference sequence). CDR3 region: CAWSVRPNQPQHF. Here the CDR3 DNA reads TGTGCCTGGAGTGTGAGGCCGAATCAGCCCCAGCATTTT. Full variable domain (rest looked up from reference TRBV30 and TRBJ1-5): SQTIHQWPATLVQPVGSPLSLECTVEGTSNPNLYWYRQAAGRGLQLLFYSVGIGQISSEVPQNLSASRPQDRQFILSSKKLLLSDSGFYLCAWSVRPNQPQHFGDGTRLSIL.

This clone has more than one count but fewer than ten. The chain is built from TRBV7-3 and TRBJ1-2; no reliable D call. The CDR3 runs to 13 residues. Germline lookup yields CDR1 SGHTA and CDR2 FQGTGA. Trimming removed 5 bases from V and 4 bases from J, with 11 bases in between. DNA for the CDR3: TGTGCCAGCAGCCCAGGAATGGGCTATGGCTACACCTTC. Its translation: CASSPGMGYGYTF.

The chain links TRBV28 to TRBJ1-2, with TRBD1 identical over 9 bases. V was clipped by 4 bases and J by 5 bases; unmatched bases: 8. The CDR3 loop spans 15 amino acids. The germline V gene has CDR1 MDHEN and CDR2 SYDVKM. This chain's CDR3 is CASSWVGTGTYGYTF. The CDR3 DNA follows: TGTGCCAGCAGTTGGGTGGGGACAGGGACATATGGCTACACCTTC.

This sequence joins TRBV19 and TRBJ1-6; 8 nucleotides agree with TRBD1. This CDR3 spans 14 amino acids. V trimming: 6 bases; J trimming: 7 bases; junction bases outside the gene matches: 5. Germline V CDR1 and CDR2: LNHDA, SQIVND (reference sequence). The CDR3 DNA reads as TGTGCCAGTAGGGACAGGGCTTCAAATTCACCCCTCCACTTT. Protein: CASRDRASNSPLHF.

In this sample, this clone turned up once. The DNA for the CDR3 is TGTGCCAGCAGCCCGGCAGCGGATACGCAGTATTTT. This codes for CASSPAADTQYF. V and J are TRBV7-2 and TRBJ2-3, with D hard to call. Germline V gives CDR1 SGHTA, CDR2 FQGNSA. V shed 5 bases and J shed 6 bases, with 9 bases lying between them. The CDR3 length is 12 residues.

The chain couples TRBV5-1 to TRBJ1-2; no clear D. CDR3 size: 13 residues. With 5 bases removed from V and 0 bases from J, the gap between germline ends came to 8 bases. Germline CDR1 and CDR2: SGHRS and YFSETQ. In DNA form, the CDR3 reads TGCGCCAGCAGTTGGGCCTCTAACTATGGCTACACCTTC. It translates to CASSWASNYGYTF.

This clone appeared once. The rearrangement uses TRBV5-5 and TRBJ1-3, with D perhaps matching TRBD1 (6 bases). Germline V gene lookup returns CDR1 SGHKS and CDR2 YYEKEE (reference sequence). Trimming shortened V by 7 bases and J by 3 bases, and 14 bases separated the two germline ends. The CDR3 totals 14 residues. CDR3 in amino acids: CASAAGAGGNTIYF. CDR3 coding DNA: TGTGCCAGCGCCGCAGGGGCGGGTGGAAACACCATATATTTT.

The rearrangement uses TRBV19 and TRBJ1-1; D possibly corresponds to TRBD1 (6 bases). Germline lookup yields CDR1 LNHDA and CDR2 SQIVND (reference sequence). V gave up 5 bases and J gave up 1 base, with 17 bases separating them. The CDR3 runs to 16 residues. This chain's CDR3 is CASSEPPGQKNTEAFF. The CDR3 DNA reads TGTGCCAGTAGTGAGCCCCCCGGACAGAAGAACACTGAAGCTTTCTTT.